This record concerns one TCR beta chain sequence. Data came from immunoSEQ multiplex PCR; TCRdb stores just in-frame clones and leaves some out. The sample yields over 60,000 clones, around nine tenths seen once. V shed 7 bases, J shed 4 bases, and the junction held 8 bases outside the gene matches. CDR1 LGHNT and CDR2 FRNRAP come from the germline V gene. CDR3 length: 15 residues. This sample was included in a study of blood T cell repertoires in COVID-19. V is TRBV12-5 and J is TRBJ1-5; the match to TRBD1 covers 9 bases. The clonotype originates from a man aged 65 to 79 with active or convalescent COVID-19. Sequenced: peripheral blood. The CDR3 coding sequence is TGTGCTAGTGCTTTTCCGGGACAGGGAAATCAGCCCCAGCATTTT. Its protein product is CASAFPGQGNQPQHF.